The source of this T cell receptor beta chain is a study of regulatory T cells in long-lasting Graves disease. Study details: New Graves' disease cases had less than 3 months of antithyroid drugs.

HTBI primers from iRepertoire and Arm-PCR of CDR3 regions yielded the TCR beta libraries. TCRdb reprocessed the multiplex PCR reads with MiXCR, giving one entry per CDR3 protein. The table has 510,000 or so distinct CDR3 sequences, more than 10% seen once. Unmatched junction bases numbered 6, after V lost 0 bases and J lost 8 bases. This CDR3 has 15 residues. Germline lookup yields CDR1 SGHRS and CDR2 YFSETQ. This clonotype has at least ten counts. Its antigen is unidentified. Study findings and constraints: The sample size was small, and this may have reduced accuracy.

Described time point: newly diagnosed GD, antithyroid drugs for less than 3 months. The TCR library was prepared using RNA isolated from PBMCs. Collection of peripheral blood (roughly 9.3 milliliters) was done using EDTA tubes. The data also belong to a second study, concerning T cells in Graves' hyperthyroidism and ophthalmopathy. From that study: Graves' hyperthyroidism without ophthalmopathy progression within 18 months was termed stable.

The V and J genes are TRBV5-1 and TRBJ2-1; 9 nucleotides agree with TRBD2. The source of this sequence is a woman aged 25-40 years with Graves disease. The sequencing used peripheral blood mononuclear cells (PBMCs), collected at new diagnosis, from a patient treated with antithyroid drugs. The CDR3 region has the DNA TGCGCCAGCAGCTTGGATAGCGGGAGACGATATGAGCAGTTCTTC. It yields the protein CASSLDSGRRYEQFF.